The rows below give T cell receptor beta chains drawn from one sample of a study of cytomegalovirus exposure and HLA in healthy donors. Profiling relied on immunoSEQ multiplex PCR, and the TCRdb table lists in-frame clones only, not all of them. This repertoire includes about 53,000 clones. Input material: PBMCs. These receptors originate from a young woman in good health and CMV-seronegative. The CDR3 runs from the conserved cysteine through the conserved F or W. The D gene is left open where the match is weak.

d_gene	len	v_gene	j_gene	CDR3aa	CDR3nt
-	13	TRBV9	TRBJ1-1	CASSSGLNTEAFF	TGTGCCAGCAGCTCAGGATTGAACACTGAAGCTTTCTTT
-	15	TRBV4-1	TRBJ2-7	CASSQVVGTSYEQYF	TGCGCCAGCAGCCAAGTTGTCGGTACCTCCTACGAGCAGTACTTC
-	16	TRBV19	TRBJ2-3	CASSIFTFESTDTQYF	TGTGCCAGTAGTATCTTCACATTTGAAAGCACAGATACGCAGTATTTT
-	12	TRBV7-9	TRBJ2-7	CASSQLAGKQYF	TGTGCCAGCAGCCAACTCGCAGGGAAGCAGTACTTC
TRBD1	14	TRBV5-1	TRBJ1-1	CASRNRGMNTEAFF	TGCGCCAGCAGAAACAGGGGCATGAACACTGAAGCTTTCTTT
TRBD1	14	TRBV14	TRBJ1-2	CASSSQDRGHGYTF	TGTGCCAGCAGCTCCCAGGACAGGGGGCACGGCTACACCTTC
-	15	TRBV30	TRBJ1-6	CAWSRRGIGDSPLHF	TGTGCCTGGAGTCGGCGGGGGATTGGTGATTCACCCCTCCACTTT
TRBD1	14	TRBV7-6	TRBJ1-2	CASSFSGGDYGYTF	TGTGCCAGCAGCTTTTCAGGGGGCGACTATGGCTACACCTTC
TRBD2	23	TRBV2	TRBJ2-3	CASSVFGKRGLAGETPSTDTQYF	TGTGCCAGCAGTGTGTTTGGGAAACGGGGACTAGCGGGGGAGACCCCTAGCACAGATACGCAGTATTTT
TRBD2	17	TRBV5-1	TRBJ2-7	CASSEGWTSGGSYEQYF	TGCGCCAGCAGCGAAGGGTGGACTAGCGGGGGGTCCTACGAGCAGTACTTC
TRBD2	16	TRBV18	TRBJ2-1	CASAPLLAGGLDEQFF	TGTGCCAGCGCACCACTGCTAGCGGGAGGCTTGGATGAGCAGTTCTTC
TRBD1	14	TRBV18	TRBJ2-7	CASSPPTGGYEQYF	TGTGCCAGCTCACCACCGACAGGGGGCTACGAGCAGTACTTC
-	13	TRBV6-4	TRBJ2-2	CASSDSSTGELFF	TGTGCCAGCAGTGACTCTAGCACCGGGGAGCTGTTTTTT
-	13	TRBV19	TRBJ2-1	CASSDTSSVEQFF	TGTGCCAGTAGTGACACTAGCTCGGTCGAGCAGTTCTTC
TRBD2	16	TRBV5-1	TRBJ2-5	CASSQNVGLAEETQYF	TGCGCCAGCAGCCAAAACGTGGGACTAGCGGAAGAGACCCAGTACTTC
-	17	TRBV13	TRBJ2-5	CASSPGGQGGDPETQYF	TGTGCCAGCAGTCCTGGGGGGCAGGGGGGAGATCCGGAGACCCAGTACTTC
-	17	TRBV7-9	TRBJ2-3	CASSLWGGPRYTDTQYF	TGTGCCAGCAGCTTATGGGGGGGGCCCCGGTACACAGATACGCAGTATTTT
-	16	TRBV9	TRBJ2-1	CASSVGGLPSYNEQFF	TGTGCCAGCAGCGTAGGGGGGCTACCCTCCTACAATGAGCAGTTCTTC
TRBD1	15	TRBV6-5	TRBJ2-7	CASSSVGTGGIEQYF	TGTGCCAGCAGCTCCGTGGGGACAGGGGGCATCGAGCAGTACTTC
TRBD1	13	TRBV5-1	TRBJ2-7	CASSRDRSYEQYF	TGCGCCAGCAGTAGGGACAGGTCCTACGAGCAGTACTTC
-	12	TRBV11-2	TRBJ1-1	CASSLEPAEAFF	TGTGCCAGCAGCTTAGAACCGGCTGAAGCTTTCTTT
-	12	TRBV6-6	TRBJ2-1	CASSYSSNEQFF	TGTGCCAGCAGTTACTCTTCGAATGAGCAGTTCTTC
TRBD1	12	TRBV29-1	TRBJ1-5	CSVGTGGQPQHF	TGCAGCGTTGGGACAGGGGGTCAGCCCCAGCATTTT
-	15	TRBV6-1	TRBJ1-6	CASSELQGDNSPLHF	TGTGCCAGCAGTGAACTACAGGGAGATAATTCACCCCTCCACTTT
-	14	TRBV5-1	TRBJ1-1	CASSIQGSFTEAFF	TGCGCCAGCAGCATACAGGGTTCTTTCACTGAAGCTTTCTTT
-	13	TRBV15	TRBJ2-7	CATSEGRPYEQYF	TGTGCCACCAGCGAGGGCCGACCCTACGAGCAGTACTTC
-	15	TRBV5-4	TRBJ2-5	CASSLAAGAQETQYF	TGTGCCAGCAGCTTGGCTGCAGGGGCCCAAGAGACCCAGTACTTC
TRBD1	13	TRBV5-1	TRBJ1-2	CASATGDPGGYTF	TGCGCCAGTGCGACAGGGGATCCCGGCGGCTACACCTTC
TRBD2	15	TRBV6-6	TRBJ2-4	CASSRTAGGLTIQYF	TGTGCCAGCAGCCGAACTGCGGGGGGGCTGACCATTCAGTACTTC
TRBD2	16	TRBV27	TRBJ2-2	CASRRLAGEDTGELFF	TGTGCCAGCAGACGACTAGCGGGGGAGGACACCGGGGAGCTGTTTTTT
TRBD2	17	TRBV5-1	TRBJ2-1	CASSYGLAGGYYNEQFF	TGCGCCAGCAGCTACGGACTAGCGGGAGGGTATTACAATGAGCAGTTCTTC
TRBD1	17	TRBV10-1	TRBJ2-5	CASIFPWTGGAGETQYF	TGCGCCAGCATTTTCCCCTGGACAGGGGGCGCGGGGGAGACCCAGTACTTC
TRBD1	16	TRBV10-1	TRBJ2-2	CASSDLRDRDTGELFF	TGCGCCAGCAGTGACCTCCGGGACAGGGACACCGGGGAGCTGTTTTTT
TRBD2	14	TRBV19	TRBJ2-7	CASSTAGVPYEQYF	TGTGCCAGTAGTACGGCGGGAGTCCCCTACGAGCAGTACTTC
TRBD1	14	TRBV11-2	TRBJ1-2	CASSLSQGGGGYTF	TGTGCCAGCAGCTTATCTCAAGGGGGCGGTGGCTACACCTTC
-	15	TRBV7-9	TRBJ1-2	CASLKQGVGGNGYTF	TGTGCCAGCCTTAAACAGGGCGTCGGTGGGAATGGCTACACCTTC
TRBD2	13	TRBV11-3	TRBJ2-7	CASSEISGYEQYF	TGTGCCAGCAGCGAGATTAGCGGGTACGAGCAGTACTTC
TRBD1	16	TRBV18	TRBJ1-3	CASSPSGQGARNTIYF	TGTGCCAGCTCACCATCTGGACAGGGGGCACGAAACACCATATATTTT
-	15	TRBV5-1	TRBJ2-2	CASRFTGLNTGELFF	TGCGCCAGCCGCTTCACCGGTCTCAACACCGGGGAGCTGTTTTTT
-	13	TRBV2	TRBJ1-1	CASSEGGRIEAFF	TGTGCCAGCAGTGAGGGGGGGCGGATAGAAGCTTTCTTT
TRBD2	15	TRBV18	TRBJ2-1	CASSPSLAAYNEQFF	TGTGCCAGCTCACCAAGCCTAGCGGCCTACAATGAGCAGTTCTTC
-	12	TRBV5-1	TRBJ1-2	CASSLQDRGYTF	TGCGCCAGCAGCTTACAGGATCGAGGCTACACCTTC
TRBD1	14	TRBV7-3	TRBJ1-1	CASSLQGAGTEAFF	TGTGCCAGCAGCTTACAGGGGGCGGGGACTGAAGCTTTCTTT
TRBD1	15	TRBV5-1	TRBJ1-1	CASSFGQGTRTEAFF	TGCGCCAGCAGCTTCGGACAGGGGACACGGACTGAAGCTTTCTTT
-	15	TRBV7-6	TRBJ1-1	CASSLQGLMNTEAFF	TGTGCCAGCAGCTTACAGGGGCTCATGAACACTGAAGCTTTCTTT
-	16	TRBV14	TRBJ2-5	CASSQDLRVPQETQYF	TGTGCCAGCAGCCAAGATCTCAGGGTTCCCCAAGAGACCCAGTACTTC
TRBD1	14	TRBV9	TRBJ1-2	CASSGTGALYGYTF	TGTGCCAGCAGCGGTACAGGGGCTCTCTATGGCTACACCTTC
-	14	TRBV10-3	TRBJ2-7	CAISWTGSSYEQYF	TGTGCCATCAGTTGGACGGGGAGTTCCTACGAGCAGTACTTC
TRBD1	15	TRBV25-1	TRBJ2-7	CASSDGQGDPYEQYF	TGTGCCAGCAGTGACGGACAGGGGGACCCATACGAGCAGTACTTC
-	14	TRBV27	TRBJ1-1	CASSRWGGNTEAFF	TGTGCCAGCAGTCGTTGGGGGGGGAACACTGAAGCTTTCTTT
TRBD2	19	TRBV18	TRBJ2-7	CASSTGLAGPPLSSYEQYF	TGTGCCAGCTCAACAGGACTAGCGGGCCCTCCCTTAAGCTCCTACGAGCAGTACTTC
-	16	TRBV25-1	TRBJ2-5	CASRPGDTAELETQYF	TGTGCCAGCAGACCAGGGGATACCGCTGAGTTGGAGACCCAGTACTTC
-	17	TRBV18	TRBJ2-7	CASSPYTLRVSSYEQYF	TGTGCCAGCTCACCCTACACCCTCAGGGTAAGCTCCTACGAGCAGTACTTC
-	12	TRBV7-9	TRBJ2-7	CASSQLNYEQYF	TGTGCCAGCAGCCAACTTAACTACGAGCAGTACTTC
-	15	TRBV7-9	TRBJ2-7	CASSFWTATDVEQYF	TGTGCCAGCAGCTTCTGGACAGCTACCGACGTAGAGCAGTACTTC